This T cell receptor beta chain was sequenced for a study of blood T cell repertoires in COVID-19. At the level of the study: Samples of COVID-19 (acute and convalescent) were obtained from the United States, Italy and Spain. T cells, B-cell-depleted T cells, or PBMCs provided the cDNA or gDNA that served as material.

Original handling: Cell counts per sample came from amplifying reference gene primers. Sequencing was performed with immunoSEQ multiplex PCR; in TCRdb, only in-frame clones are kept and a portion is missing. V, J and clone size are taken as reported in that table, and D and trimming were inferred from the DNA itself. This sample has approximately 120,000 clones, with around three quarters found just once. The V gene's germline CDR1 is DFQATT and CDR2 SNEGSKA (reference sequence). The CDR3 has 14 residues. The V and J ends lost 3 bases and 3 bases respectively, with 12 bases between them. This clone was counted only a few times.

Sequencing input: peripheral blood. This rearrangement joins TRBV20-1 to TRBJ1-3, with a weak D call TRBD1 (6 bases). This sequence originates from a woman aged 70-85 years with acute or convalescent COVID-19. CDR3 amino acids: CSASMGGGGNTIYF. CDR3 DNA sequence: TGCAGTGCTAGTATGGGAGGGGGTGGAAACACCATATATTTT.